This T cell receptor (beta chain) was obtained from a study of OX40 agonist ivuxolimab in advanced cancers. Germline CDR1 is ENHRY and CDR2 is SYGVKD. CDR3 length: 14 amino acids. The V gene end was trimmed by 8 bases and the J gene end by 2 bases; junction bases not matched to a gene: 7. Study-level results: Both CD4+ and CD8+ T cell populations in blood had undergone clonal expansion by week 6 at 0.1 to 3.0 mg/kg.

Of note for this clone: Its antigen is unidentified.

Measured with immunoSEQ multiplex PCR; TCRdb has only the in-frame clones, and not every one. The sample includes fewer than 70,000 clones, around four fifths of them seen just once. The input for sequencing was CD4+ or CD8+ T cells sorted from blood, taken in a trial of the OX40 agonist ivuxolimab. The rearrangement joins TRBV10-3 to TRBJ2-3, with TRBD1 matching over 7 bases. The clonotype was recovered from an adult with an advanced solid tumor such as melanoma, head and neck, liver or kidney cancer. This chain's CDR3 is CAIGKGANTDTQYF. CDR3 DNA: TGTGCCATCGGGAAGGGGGCTAACACAGATACGCAGTATTTT.